This T cell receptor beta chain was sequenced for a study of early T cells in non-severe SARS-CoV-2 infection. Findings and caveats of the study: VDJdb matching, biased toward anti-spike CD8 responses, missed private and CD4 specificities.

MiXCR, applied by TCRdb to the 5' RACE reads, yields one record per CDR3 protein. The sample includes tens of thousands of distinct CDR3 sequences, 4.5% to 5.5% of them seen just once. The CDR3 contains 13 residues. The ends were cut back, 2 bases at V and 5 bases at J, with 6 bases in the middle. Germline CDR1 and CDR2: MNHEY and SMNVEV (reference sequence). This clonotype appeared many times. Its specificity is unknown. The material sequenced was whole blood. The chain carries TRBV27 and TRBJ2-2, with D perhaps TRBD2 (5 bases). This sequence was found in an adult who was a healthcare worker with PCR-confirmed SARS-CoV-2 infection or an uninfected control (not recorded which). CDR3 bases: TGTGCCAGCAGTTTAACGGGAACCGGGGAGCTGTTTTTT. Protein product: CASSLTGTGELFF.